These 15 T cell receptor beta chains share one sample of origin, sequenced in a study of T-cell reconstitution after alpha-beta-depleted transplantation in children. Researchers prepared the TCRbeta library using unique molecular identifiers, the study reports. One entry per CDR3 protein, called by TCRdb with MiXCR from the PCR reads. This table holds 450,000 to 550,000 distinct CDR3 sequences, about 10% found once. Sequenced here: PBMCs, mostly from graft donor cells, sampled 180 days after TCRalphabeta/CD19-depleted stem cell transplant. The origin of the receptors is a female patient younger than 10 who had a stem cell transplant for aplastic anemia, so the T cells may come from the graft donor.

This clonotype turned up a few times. V usage is TRBV6-1 and J usage is TRBJ1-1; maybe TRBD1 (6 bases). CDR1 and CDR2 (germline): MNHNS, SASEGT. V lost 5 bases and J lost 3, with 16 bases in between. The CDR3 loop spans 15 amino acids. CDR3 coding DNA: TGTGCCAGCAGTCGGGGGCGCGTCCCGTACACTGAAGCTTTCTTT. Translation: CASSRGRVPYTEAFF.

The chain joins TRBV6-2 or TRBV6-3 to TRBJ2-1, with D unresolved. The V end was cut by 0 bases, the J end by 5 bases, with 14 bases between. This CDR3 has 16 residues. CDR1 is MNHEY and CDR2 is SVGEGT in the germline V gene. CDR3 nucleotides: TGTGCCAGCAGTTACTCGTTCGGCCGAAGGCACAATGAGCAGTTCTTC. This sequence encodes CASSYSFGRRHNEQFF.

The gene calls are TRBV12-3 or TRBV12-4 and TRBJ2-1; TRBD2 matches 10 bases. The J segment lost 6 bases and the V segment lost 7 bases, leaving 15 bases of the junction unmatched. The CDR3 loop spans 17 amino acids. CDR3 nucleotide sequence: TGTGCCAGCACCTCTCCCGGACTAGCGGATTCCCGCAATGAGCAGTTCTTC. Translated: CASTSPGLADSRNEQFF.

This clonotype has a handful of counts. The chain combines TRBV12-3 or TRBV12-4 with TRBJ2-7; 7 bases are a match to TRBD1. Trimming cost V 5 bases and J 8 bases; bases outside gene matches: 12. This CDR3 is built from 14 residues. The DNA for the CDR3 is TGTGCCAGCAGTCTAGGGACAGAATCTACGAAGCAGTACGTC. Amino acid sequence: CASSLGTESTKQYV.

The V gene is TRBV27, the J gene TRBJ1-2, with 7 bases identical to TRBD1. Per germline, CDR1 MNHEY and CDR2 SMNVEV (reference sequence). V was pared by 3 bases and J by 2 bases, with 6 bases of the junction left unmatched. The CDR3 is made up of 15 amino acids. CDR3 sequence: CASSLFGDSNYGYTF. The DNA of the CDR3 is TGTGCCAGCAGTTTGTTTGGGGACAGCAACTATGGCTACACCTTC.

This clonotype came up many times. The CDR3 loop is CSAPDRGWDEQFF. CDR3 DNA sequence: TGCAGTGCTCCGGACAGGGGGTGGGATGAGCAGTTCTTC. The chain recombines TRBV20-1 with TRBJ2-1; TRBD1 agrees at 10 bases. From germline, CDR1 is DFQATT and CDR2 SNEGSKA (reference sequence). With 5 bases clipped from V and 8 bases from J, the junction kept 6 bases outside the gene matches. CDR3 length: 13 amino acids.

This clonotype occurred many times. The chain employs TRBV6-5 and TRBJ1-3; D perhaps matches TRBD1 (5 bases). Germline CDR1 and CDR2: MNHEY and SVGAGI. The CDR3 has 14 amino acids. The V end was cut by 4 bases, the J end by 3 bases, with 10 bases between. CDR3 amino acids: CASSSQGFGNTIYF. For the CDR3, the DNA is TGTGCCAGCAGTTCTCAGGGCTTTGGAAACACCATATATTTT.

The rearrangement joins TRBV7-2 to TRBJ1-2; D unresolved. Trimming removed 5 bases from V and 4 bases from J, with 14 bases in between. The germline V gene has CDR1 SGHTA and CDR2 FQGNSA. The CDR3 sequence is 14 residues long. The chain's CDR3 is CASSQHGLGYGYTF. The CDR3 DNA follows: TGTGCCAGCAGCCAACATGGGTTGGGCTATGGCTACACCTTC.

This clonotype was seen more than once but under ten times. The rearrangement joins TRBV6-2 or TRBV6-3 to TRBJ2-1, with TRBD2 identical over 16 bases. V dropped 2 bases and J dropped 4; count of bases not matched to a gene: 11. Per germline, CDR1 MNHEY and CDR2 SVGEGT. There are 20 residues in the CDR3. The CDR3 is CASSYRGLAGGPGRYNEQFF. For the CDR3, the DNA is TGTGCCAGCAGTTACAGGGGACTAGCGGGAGGGCCGGGTCGTTACAATGAGCAGTTCTTC.

The chain links TRBV19 to TRBJ2-1; TRBD2 aligns across 8 bases. V dropped 3 bases and J dropped 3; count of bases not matched to a gene: 13. Looked up from germline, CDR1 is LNHDA and CDR2 is SQIVND (reference sequence). CDR3 length: 18 amino acids. CDR3 amino acids: CASSMGTGGKAFYNEQFF. CDR3 in DNA: TGTGCCAGTAGTATGGGGACGGGGGGGAAGGCATTCTACAATGAGCAGTTCTTC.

In the case of this clonotype: Compared with germline, one end of the junction differs, possibly owing to a read error. The chain uses TRBV29-1 and TRBJ1-4; maybe TRBD1 (6 bases). The CDR3 sequence is 13 residues long. Germline-derived CDR1 and CDR2 are SQVTM and ANQGSEA. The CDR3 DNA is TGCAGCAGTAGCGGGGGCCGGGGTGAAACACTGTTTTTT. It yields the protein CSSSGGRGETLFF.

The V gene is TRBV11-2, the J gene TRBJ2-7; D is ambiguous. The V end was cut by 1 base, the J end by 3 bases, with 7 bases between. The CDR3 is 13 residues long. Germline V gene lookup returns CDR1 SGHAT and CDR2 FQNNGV. The CDR3: CASSLVYNYEQYV. CDR3 coding DNA: TGTGCCAGCAGCTTAGTATACAACTACGAGCAGTACGTC.

This rearrangement joins TRBV9 to TRBJ2-1, with 7 bases fitting TRBD2. From germline, CDR1 is SGDLS and CDR2 YYNGEE. The CDR3 runs to 15 residues. With V trimmed by 2 bases and J by 6 bases, 8 bases remained unmatched. Here the CDR3 reads CASSVTRDYFNEQFF. The CDR3, as DNA: TGTGCCAGCAGCGTGACCCGGGACTACTTCAATGAGCAGTTCTTC.

This chain uses TRBV4-2 with TRBJ2-5; D gene ambiguous. The CDR3 runs to 14 residues. V lost 8 bases and J 7 bases, leaving 20 bases between the germline ends. CDR1 is LGHNA and CDR2 is YNFKEQ in the germline V gene. CDR3 bases: TGTGCCAGCGGCCCCGGCCCCTCTACTGGGACCCAGTACTTC. Amino acids: CASGPGPSTGTQYF.

This clonotype appeared many times. This chain connects TRBV20-1 to TRBJ2-4, with D uncertain. Germline-derived CDR1 and CDR2 are DFQATT and SNEGSKA (reference sequence). This CDR3 has 15 amino acids. Trimming left V 1 base short and J 0 bases short, with 10 bases between. Written as DNA, the CDR3 is TGCAGTGCTAGAGCCCCCGACCGAGCCAAAAACATTCAGTACTTC. This encodes CSARAPDRAKNIQYF.